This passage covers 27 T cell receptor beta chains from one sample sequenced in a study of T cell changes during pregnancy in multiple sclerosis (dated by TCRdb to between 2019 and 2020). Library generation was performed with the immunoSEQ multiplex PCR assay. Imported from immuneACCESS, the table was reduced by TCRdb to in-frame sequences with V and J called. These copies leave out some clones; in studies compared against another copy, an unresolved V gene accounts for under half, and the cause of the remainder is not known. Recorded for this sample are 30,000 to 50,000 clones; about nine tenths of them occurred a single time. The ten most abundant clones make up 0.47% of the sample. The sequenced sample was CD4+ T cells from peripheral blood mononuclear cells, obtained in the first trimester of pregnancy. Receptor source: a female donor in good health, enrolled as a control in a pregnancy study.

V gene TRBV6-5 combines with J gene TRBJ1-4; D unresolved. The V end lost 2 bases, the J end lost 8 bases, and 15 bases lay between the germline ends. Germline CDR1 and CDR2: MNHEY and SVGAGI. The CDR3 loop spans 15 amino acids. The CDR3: CASSYRGGSREKLFF. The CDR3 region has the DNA TGTGCCAGCAGTTACCGAGGAGGATCTAGAGAAAAACTGTTTTTT.

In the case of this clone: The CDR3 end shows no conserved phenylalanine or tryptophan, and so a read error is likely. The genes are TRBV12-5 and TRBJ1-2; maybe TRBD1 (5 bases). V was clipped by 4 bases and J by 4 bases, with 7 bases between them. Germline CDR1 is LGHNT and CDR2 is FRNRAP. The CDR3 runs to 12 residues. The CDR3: CASGWTTYGYTL. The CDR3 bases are TGTGCTAGTGGTTGGACAACCTATGGCTACACCCTC.

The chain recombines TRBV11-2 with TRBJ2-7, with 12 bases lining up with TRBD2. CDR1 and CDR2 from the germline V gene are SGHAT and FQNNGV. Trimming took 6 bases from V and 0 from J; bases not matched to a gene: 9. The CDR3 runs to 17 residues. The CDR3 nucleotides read TGTGCCAGCAGACCCACTAGGACTAGCGGGGCCTCCTACGAGCAGTACTTC. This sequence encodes CASRPTRTSGASYEQYF.

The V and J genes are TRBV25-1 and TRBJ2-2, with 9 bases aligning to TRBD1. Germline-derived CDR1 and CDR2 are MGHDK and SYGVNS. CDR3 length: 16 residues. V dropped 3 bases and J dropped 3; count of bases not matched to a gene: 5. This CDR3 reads CASSDSTGGYTGELFF. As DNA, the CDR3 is TGTGCCAGCAGTGATTCGACAGGGGGGTACACCGGGGAGCTGTTTTTT. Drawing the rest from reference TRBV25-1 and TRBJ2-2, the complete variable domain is EADIYQTPRYLVIGTGKKITLECSQTMGHDKMYWYQQDPGMELHLIHYSYGVNSTEKGDLSSESTVSRIRTEHFPLTLESARPSHTSQYLCASSDSTGGYTGELFFGEGSRLTVL.

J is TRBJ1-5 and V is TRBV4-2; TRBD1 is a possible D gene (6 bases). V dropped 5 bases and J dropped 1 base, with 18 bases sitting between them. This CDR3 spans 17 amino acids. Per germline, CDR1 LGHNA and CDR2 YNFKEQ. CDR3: CASSSTIRTESNQPQHF. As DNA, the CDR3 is TGTGCCAGCAGCTCCACGATACGGACAGAGAGCAATCAGCCCCAGCATTTT.

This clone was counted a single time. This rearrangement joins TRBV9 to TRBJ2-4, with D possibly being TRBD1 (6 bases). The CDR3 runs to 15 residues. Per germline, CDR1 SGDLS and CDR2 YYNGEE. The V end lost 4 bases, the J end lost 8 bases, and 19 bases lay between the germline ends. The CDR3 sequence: CASSSSARAGDIQYF. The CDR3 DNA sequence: TGTGCCAGCAGCTCCTCGGCCAGGGCAGGGGACATTCAGTACTTC.

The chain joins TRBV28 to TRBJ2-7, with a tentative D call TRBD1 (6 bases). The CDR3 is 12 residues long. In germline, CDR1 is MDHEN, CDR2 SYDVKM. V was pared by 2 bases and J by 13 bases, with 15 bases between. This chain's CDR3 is CASSLPDRRFYF. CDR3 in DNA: TGTGCCAGCAGTTTACCCGACAGGAGATTTTACTTC.

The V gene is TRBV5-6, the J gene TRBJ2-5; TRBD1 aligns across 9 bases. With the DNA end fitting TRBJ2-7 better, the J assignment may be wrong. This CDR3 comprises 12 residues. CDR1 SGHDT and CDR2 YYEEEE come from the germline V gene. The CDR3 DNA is TGTGCCCGCCGGGACAGGGCTTACGAGCAGTACTTC. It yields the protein CARRDRAYEQYF.

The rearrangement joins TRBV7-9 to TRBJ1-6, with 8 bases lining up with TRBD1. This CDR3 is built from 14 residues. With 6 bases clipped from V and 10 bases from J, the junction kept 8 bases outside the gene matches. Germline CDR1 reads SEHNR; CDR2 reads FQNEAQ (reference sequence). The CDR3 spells CASRSTGEQSPLHF. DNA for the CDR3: TGTGCCAGCAGATCGACAGGGGAACAATCACCCCTCCACTTT.

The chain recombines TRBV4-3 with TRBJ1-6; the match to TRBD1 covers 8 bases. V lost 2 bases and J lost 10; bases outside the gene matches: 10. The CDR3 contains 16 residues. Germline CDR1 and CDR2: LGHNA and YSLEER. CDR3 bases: TGCGCCAGCAGCCAAAGTGACAGGGGAATTTACTCACCCCTCCACTTT. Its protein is CASSQSDRGIYSPLHF.

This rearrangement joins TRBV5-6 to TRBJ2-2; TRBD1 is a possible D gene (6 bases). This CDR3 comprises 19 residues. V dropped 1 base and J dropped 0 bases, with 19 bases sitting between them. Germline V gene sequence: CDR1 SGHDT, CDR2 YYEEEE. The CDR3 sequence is CASSLPLLQGFANTGELFF. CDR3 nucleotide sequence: TGTGCCAGCAGCTTGCCCTTACTCCAGGGGTTCGCGAACACCGGGGAGCTGTTTTTT.

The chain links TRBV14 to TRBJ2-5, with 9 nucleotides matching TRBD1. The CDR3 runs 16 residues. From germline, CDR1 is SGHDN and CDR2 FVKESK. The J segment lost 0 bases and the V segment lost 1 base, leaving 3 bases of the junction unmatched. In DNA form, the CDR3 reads TGTGCCAGCAGCCAAGTCGGGACAGGGTACCAAGAGACCCAGTACTTC. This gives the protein CASSQVGTGYQETQYF.

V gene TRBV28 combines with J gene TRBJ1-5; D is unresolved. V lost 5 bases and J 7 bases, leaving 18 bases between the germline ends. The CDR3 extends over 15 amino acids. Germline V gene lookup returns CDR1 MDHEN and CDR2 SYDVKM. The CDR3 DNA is TGTGCCAGCAGTGGGAGGGAGAGGGCCGGGCAGCCCCAGCATTTT. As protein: CASSGRERAGQPQHF.

CDR3 coding DNA: TGTGCCAGCAGTGACTCGAGTAGAAAGGACAGGACTACCTACGAGCAGTACTTC. Translation: CASSDSSRKDRTTYEQYF. The V call is TRBV6-4, the J call TRBJ2-7; a weak D match, TRBD1 (7 bases). The CDR3 runs to 18 residues. Germline V gene sequence: CDR1 MRHNA, CDR2 SNTAGT. V was clipped by 0 bases and J by 2 bases, with 20 bases between them.

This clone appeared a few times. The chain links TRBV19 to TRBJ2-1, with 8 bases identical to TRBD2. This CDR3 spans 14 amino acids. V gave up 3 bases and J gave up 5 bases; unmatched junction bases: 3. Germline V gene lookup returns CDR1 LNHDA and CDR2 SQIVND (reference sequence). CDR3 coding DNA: TGTGCCAGTAGTATCGGGACTAGAAACAATGAGCAGTTCTTC. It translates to CASSIGTRNNEQFF.

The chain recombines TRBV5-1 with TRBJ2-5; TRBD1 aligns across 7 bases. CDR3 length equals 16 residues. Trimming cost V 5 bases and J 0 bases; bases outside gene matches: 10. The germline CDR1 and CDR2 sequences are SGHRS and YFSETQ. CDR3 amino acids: CASRNTGEGDQETQYF. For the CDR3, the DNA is TGCGCCAGCAGGAATACAGGGGAAGGGGACCAAGAGACCCAGTACTTC.

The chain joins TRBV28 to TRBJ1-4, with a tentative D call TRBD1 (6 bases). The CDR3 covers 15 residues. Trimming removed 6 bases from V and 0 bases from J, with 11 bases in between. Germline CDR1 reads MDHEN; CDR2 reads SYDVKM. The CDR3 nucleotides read TGTGCCAGCAGGGTAGGGGGGGCAACTAATGAAAAACTGTTTTTT. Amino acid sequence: CASRVGGATNEKLFF.

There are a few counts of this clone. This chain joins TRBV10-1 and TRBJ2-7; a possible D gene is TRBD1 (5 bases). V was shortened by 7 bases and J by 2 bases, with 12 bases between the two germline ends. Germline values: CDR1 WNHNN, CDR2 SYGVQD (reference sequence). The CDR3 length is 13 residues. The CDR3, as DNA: TGCGCCAGCAAGGCAGGGCCGACCTACGAGCAGTACTTC. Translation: CASKAGPTYEQYF.

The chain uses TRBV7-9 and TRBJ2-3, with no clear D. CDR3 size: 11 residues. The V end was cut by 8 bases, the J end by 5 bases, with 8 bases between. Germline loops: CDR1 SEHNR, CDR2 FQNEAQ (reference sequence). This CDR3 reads CASLTGDTQYF. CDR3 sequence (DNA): TGTGCCAGCCTCACCGGAGATACGCAGTATTTT.

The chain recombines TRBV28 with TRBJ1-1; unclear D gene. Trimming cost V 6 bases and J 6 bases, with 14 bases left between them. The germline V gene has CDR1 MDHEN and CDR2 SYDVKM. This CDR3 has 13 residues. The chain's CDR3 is CASRGSEWAEAFF. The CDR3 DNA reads TGTGCCAGCAGAGGCAGCGAATGGGCTGAAGCTTTCTTT.

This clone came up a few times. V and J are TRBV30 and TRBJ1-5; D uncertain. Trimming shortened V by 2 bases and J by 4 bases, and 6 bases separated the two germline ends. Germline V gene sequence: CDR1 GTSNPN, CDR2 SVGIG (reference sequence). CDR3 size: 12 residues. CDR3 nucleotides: TGTGCCTGGAGTAGAGGGAATCAGCCCCAGCATTTT. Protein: CAWSRGNQPQHF.

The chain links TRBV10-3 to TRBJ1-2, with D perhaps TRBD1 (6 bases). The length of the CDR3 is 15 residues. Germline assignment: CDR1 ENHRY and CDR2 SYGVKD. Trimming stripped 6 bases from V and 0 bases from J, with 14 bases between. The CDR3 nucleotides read TGTGCCATCAGCGAACAGGGAAGGACTAACTATGGCTACACCTTC. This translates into CAISEQGRTNYGYTF.

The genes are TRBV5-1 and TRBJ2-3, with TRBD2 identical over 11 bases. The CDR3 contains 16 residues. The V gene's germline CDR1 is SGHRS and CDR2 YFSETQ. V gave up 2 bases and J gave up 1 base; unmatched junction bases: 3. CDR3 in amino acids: CASSFTSGGRTDTQYF. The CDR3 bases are TGCGCCAGCAGCTTTACTAGCGGGGGACGCACAGATACGCAGTATTTT. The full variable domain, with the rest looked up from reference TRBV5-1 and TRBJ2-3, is KAGVTQTPRYLIKTRGQQVTLSCSPISGHRSVSWYQQTPGQGLQFLFEYFSETQRNKGNFPGRFSGRQFSNSRSEMNVSTLELGDSALYLCASSFTSGGRTDTQYFGPGTRLTVL.

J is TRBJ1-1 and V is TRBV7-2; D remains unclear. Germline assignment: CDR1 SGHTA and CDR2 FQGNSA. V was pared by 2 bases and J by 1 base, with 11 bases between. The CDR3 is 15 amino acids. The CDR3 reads CASSLYAARNTEAFF. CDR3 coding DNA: TGTGCCAGCAGCTTATACGCCGCGAGGAACACTGAAGCTTTCTTT.

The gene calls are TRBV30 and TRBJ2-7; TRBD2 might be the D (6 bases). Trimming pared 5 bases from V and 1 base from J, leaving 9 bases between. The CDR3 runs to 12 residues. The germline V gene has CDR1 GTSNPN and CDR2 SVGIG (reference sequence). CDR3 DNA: TGTGCCTGGGGGAGGCAATCCTACGAGCAGTACTTC. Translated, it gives CAWGRQSYEQYF.

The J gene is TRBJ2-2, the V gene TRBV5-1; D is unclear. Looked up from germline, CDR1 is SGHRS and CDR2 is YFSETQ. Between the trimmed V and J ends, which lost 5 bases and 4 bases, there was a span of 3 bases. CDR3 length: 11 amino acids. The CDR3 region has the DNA TGCGCCAGCAGGGCCACCGGGGAGCTGTTTTTT. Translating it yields CASRATGELFF.

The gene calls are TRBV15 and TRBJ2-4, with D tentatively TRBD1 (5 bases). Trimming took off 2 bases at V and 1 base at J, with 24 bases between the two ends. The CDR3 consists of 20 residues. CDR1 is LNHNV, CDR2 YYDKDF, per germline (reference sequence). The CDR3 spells CATSRRLGLSDGRAKNIQYF. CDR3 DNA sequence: TGTGCCACCAGCAGAAGGTTGGGGCTCAGCGATGGCAGGGCCAAAAACATTCAGTACTTC.